This entry concerns a single TCR beta chain. This sample stems from a study of T cell responses to AZD1222 COVID-19 vaccine. Clones were read by immunoSEQ multiplex PCR, and TCRdb kept only the in-frame ones, dropping some. The sample lists over 110,000 clones, about 92% occurring once. Material: peripheral blood, obtained on day 0 of AZD1222 vaccination. The TCR was taken from an adult in good health.

The CDR3, as DNA: TGTGCCAGCAGCTTAGTGCGCGGGGCGACCCTAAATACGCAGTATTTT. As protein: CASSLVRGATLNTQYF. V gene TRBV7-2 combines with J gene TRBJ2-3; a possible D gene is TRBD2 (6 bases). The CDR3 is 16 residues long. Looked up from germline, CDR1 is SGHTA and CDR2 is FQGNSA. Trimming took 1 base from V and 7 from J, leaving 18 bases between them. Full variable domain (rest looked up from reference TRBV7-2 and TRBJ2-3): GAGVSQSPSNKVTEKGKDVELRCDPISGHTALYWYRQSLGQGLEFLIYFQGNSAPDKSGLPSDRFSAERTGGSVSTLTIQRTQQEDSAVYLCASSLVRGATLNTQYFGPGTRLTVL.